Listed here are 28 T cell receptor beta chains from one sample, sequenced in a study of T-cell memory formation after mild COVID-19. Via MiXCR, TCRdb re-called the 5' RACE reads, giving one row per CDR3 protein. Of 250,000 to 300,000 distinct CDR3 sequences listed, 15% were seen once; the top ten hold roughly 20%. Sequencing was done on a sample of PBMCs or a T cell subset sorted from them (not recorded which). The receptors were sampled from a young man who had mild COVID-19 (a few samples of this study predate the infection). Cell type and time point are not known.

Only a few counts were recorded for this clonotype. V is TRBV27 and J is TRBJ2-1; 7 bases line up with TRBD2. The ends lost 10 bases at V and 0 bases at J; junction bases unmatched: 6. The CDR3 runs to 14 residues. Germline CDR1 MNHEY, CDR2 SMNVEV (reference sequence). The CDR3 here is CATLGGSSYNEQFF. The CDR3 DNA reads TGTGCCACCTTGGGGGGGAGCTCCTACAATGAGCAGTTCTTC.

This clonotype was counted only a few times. The chain recombines TRBV12-3 or TRBV12-4 with TRBJ2-2; D assignment may be TRBD1 or TRBD2 (6 bases each). The CDR3 is 15 residues long. With 7 bases removed from V and 4 bases from J, the gap between germline ends came to 16 bases. The CDR3: CASTVRGAGTGELFF. The CDR3 bases are TGTGCCAGCACCGTAAGGGGGGCCGGCACCGGGGAGCTGTTTTTT.

The rearrangement uses TRBV5-8 and TRBJ1-5, with a possible D match to TRBD1 (5 bases). CDR1 SGHTS and CDR2 YDEGEE come from the germline V gene. The CDR3 extends over 17 amino acids. The ends were cut back, 1 base at V and 0 bases at J, with 14 bases in the middle. This chain's CDR3 is CASSLPGTRYSNQPQHF. As DNA, the CDR3 is TGTGCCAGCAGCTTGCCCGGGACCCGATATAGCAATCAGCCCCAGCATTTT.

The chain couples TRBV5-1 to TRBJ2-5, with 10 nucleotides matching TRBD1. The CDR3 runs 16 residues. Trimming cost V 4 bases and J 3 bases; bases outside gene matches: 9. Germline V lookup: CDR1 SGHRS, CDR2 YFSETQ. This CDR3 is CASSPPTGGLKETQYF. CDR3 nucleotide sequence: TGCGCCAGCAGCCCACCGACAGGGGGCTTAAAAGAGACCCAGTACTTC.

In its sample, this clonotype was seen many times. The V call is TRBV12-3 or TRBV12-4, the J call TRBJ2-2; D remains ambiguous. Trimming left V 6 bases short and J 3 bases short, with 5 bases between. The CDR3 spans 12 residues. The CDR3 reads CASSQDTGELFF. CDR3 nucleotides: TGTGCCAGCAGCCAGGACACCGGGGAGCTGTTTTTT.

The CDR3 reads CAIRADRYNQPQHF. The CDR3 DNA follows: TGTGCCATCAGGGCAGACAGGTATAATCAGCCCCAGCATTTT. This chain connects TRBV10-3 to TRBJ1-5; D possibly corresponds to TRBD1 (6 bases). The CDR3 covers 14 residues. Germline values: CDR1 ENHRY, CDR2 SYGVKD. Between the trimmed V and J ends, which lost 6 bases and 4 bases, there was a span of 13 bases.

This clonotype was counted only a few times. The genes are TRBV4-2 and TRBJ1-5; D gene unclear. Germline V gives CDR1 LGHNA, CDR2 YNFKEQ. The CDR3 contains 15 residues. V was trimmed by 0 bases and J by 2 bases, leaving 8 bases between them. CDR3 in amino acids: CASSQEAAGNQPQHF. CDR3 nucleotide sequence: TGTGCCAGCAGCCAAGAGGCAGCGGGCAATCAGCCCCAGCATTTT.

The chain employs TRBV6-5 and TRBJ2-1; no definite D call. V lost 0 bases, J lost 5 bases, and 8 bases lay in between. The CDR3 has 14 amino acids. Germline CDR1 and CDR2: MNHEY and SVGAGI. CDR3 DNA sequence: TGTGCCAGCAGTTACTCGAGATATAACAATGAGCAGTTCTTC. Its translation is CASSYSRYNNEQFF.

The chain has TRBV18 and TRBJ2-2; D is perhaps TRBD1 or TRBD2 (5 bases each). The ends were cut back, 5 bases at V and 6 bases at J, with 19 bases in the middle. Germline lookup yields CDR1 KGHSH and CDR2 LQKENI. The CDR3 consists of 16 residues. CDR3 nucleotides: TGTGCCAGCTCAACCTCCGGGACCCTAGCCCCCGGGGAGCTGTTTTTT. This gives the protein CASSTSGTLAPGELFF.

V and J are TRBV6-1 and TRBJ1-1; TRBD1 is a possible D gene (5 bases). Germline V gene data show CDR1 as MNHNS and CDR2 as SASEGT. The CDR3 totals 13 residues. Between the trimmed V and J ends, which lost 7 bases and 11 bases, there was a span of 20 bases. The CDR3 coding sequence is TGTGCCAGCACCAAATGGGGGACCGCGGGGGCTTTCTTT. Its translation is CASTKWGTAGAFF.

This chain joins TRBV7-2 and TRBJ1-2, with a possible D match to TRBD1 (6 bases). The CDR3 has 13 amino acids. Germline V gene lookup returns CDR1 SGHTA and CDR2 FQGNSA. The germline V and J ends were trimmed by 4 bases and 3 bases, with 9 bases remaining between them. Here the CDR3 reads CASSWTVHYGYTF. The DNA for the CDR3 is TGTGCCAGCAGCTGGACAGTTCACTATGGCTACACCTTC.

This clonotype has only a few counts. The rearrangement uses TRBV5-1 and TRBJ2-5, with 12 bases aligning to TRBD2. Germline loops: CDR1 SGHRS, CDR2 YFSETQ. Trimming removed 4 bases from V and 4 bases from J; junction bases left unmatched: 5. This CDR3 is built from 15 residues. CDR3 DNA sequence: TGCGCCAGCAGCGGGACGGGACTAGCGGGAGAGACCCAGTACTTC. Protein: CASSGTGLAGETQYF. The complete variable domain, with remaining parts taken from reference TRBV5-1 and TRBJ2-5, reads KAGVTQTPRYLIKTRGQQVTLSCSPISGHRSVSWYQQTPGQGLQFLFEYFSETQRNKGNFPGRFSGRQFSNSRSEMNVSTLELGDSALYLCASSGTGLAGETQYFGPGTRLLVL.

The chain uses TRBV11-2 and TRBJ2-5; 7 bases agree with TRBD1. Germline CDR1 reads SGHAT; CDR2 reads FQNNGV. Trimming cost V 1 base and J 7 bases; bases outside gene matches: 9. The CDR3 has 15 residues. CDR3 DNA: TGTGCCAGCAGCTTAGCCAGGGGGTACCGGGGGACCCAGTACTTC. This gives the protein CASSLARGYRGTQYF.

This clonotype has more than one count but fewer than ten. The genes are TRBV6-5 and TRBJ2-5; no clear D. Germline V gives CDR1 MNHEY, CDR2 SVGAGI. The CDR3 totals 11 residues. V was pared by 7 bases and J by 5 bases, with 8 bases between. CDR3 protein: CASTMGETQYF. The CDR3 bases are TGTGCCAGCACCATGGGGGAGACCCAGTACTTC.

This clonotype was observed a few times. The chain employs TRBV6-4 and TRBJ2-4, with D tentatively TRBD1 or TRBD2 (5 bases each). V dropped 2 bases and J dropped 9 bases, with 14 bases sitting between them. The CDR3 is made up of 14 amino acids. Germline V gene data show CDR1 as MRHNA and CDR2 as SNTAGT. The CDR3 spells CASSDGGDGSIQYF. CDR3 nucleotides: TGTGCCAGCAGTGACGGGGGAGATGGTAGCATTCAGTACTTC.

This clonotype appeared many times. The chain employs TRBV7-8 and TRBJ2-2; D remains ambiguous. The length of the CDR3 is 16 residues. Deletions cut 4 bases from V and 0 bases from J, with 12 bases between. Per germline, CDR1 SGHVS and CDR2 FQNEAQ. The CDR3 region is CASSSPDTANTGELFF. Here the CDR3 DNA reads TGTGCCAGCAGCTCACCCGACACCGCGAACACCGGGGAGCTGTTTTTT. Full variable domain (missing parts from reference TRBV7-8 and TRBJ2-2): GAGVSQSPRYKVAKRGQDVALRCDPISGHVSLFWYQQALGQGPEFLTYFQNEAQLDKSGLPSDRFFAERPEGSVSTLKIQRTQQEDSAVYLCASSSPDTANTGELFFGEGSRLTVL.

V and J are TRBV7-9 and TRBJ1-3; D gene unclear. Germline values: CDR1 SEHNR, CDR2 FQNEAQ (reference sequence). CDR3 length: 16 residues. V was pared by 2 bases and J by 7 bases, with 18 bases between. Written as DNA, the CDR3 is TGTGCCAGCAGCTTATTGGGCAGCTTAAACGGGAACACCATATATTTT. The encoded protein is CASSLLGSLNGNTIYF.

This clonotype was recorded a few times. The chain joins TRBV7-6 to TRBJ1-4; perhaps TRBD1 as D (5 bases). Trimming stripped 5 bases from V and 2 bases from J, with 24 bases between. The CDR3 is 19 residues long. The V gene's germline CDR1 is SGHVS and CDR2 FNYEAQ. DNA for the CDR3: TGTGCCAGCAGCCCGAGGGACGGCAGGGAGCAAGAGACTAATGAAAAACTGTTTTTT. Amino acid sequence: CASSPRDGREQETNEKLFF.

In its sample, this clonotype was seen many times. This chain links TRBV20-1 with TRBJ2-5; no definite D call. The CDR3 contains 16 residues. Germline V gene data show CDR1 as DFQATT and CDR2 as SNEGSKA (reference sequence). Trimming took 3 bases from V and 5 from J, leaving 22 bases between them. For the CDR3, the DNA is TGCAGTGCTAGTGGGTTTTTACACTCGGAGTGGGAGACCCAGTACTTC. This encodes CSASGFLHSEWETQYF.

This clonotype was found a few times. V is TRBV24-1 and J is TRBJ2-5, with 7 bases aligning to TRBD1. V lost 4 bases, J lost 5 bases, and 6 bases stayed unmatched. Germline CDR1 and CDR2: KGHDR and SFDVKD. This CDR3 region has 14 residues. Here the CDR3 reads CATSEGGGKETQYF. The CDR3 DNA reads TGTGCCACCAGTGAAGGGGGCGGAAAGGAGACCCAGTACTTC.

Many counts were recorded for this clonotype. The chain uses TRBV6-5 and TRBJ2-7; D is undetermined. The CDR3 sequence is 14 residues long. The germline V gene has CDR1 MNHEY and CDR2 SVGAGI. V was clipped by 0 bases and J by 5 bases, with 11 bases between them. Here the CDR3 DNA reads TGTGCCAGCAGTTACTCTTTAGATACCAACGAGCAGTACTTC. Translating gives CASSYSLDTNEQYF.

This clonotype has only a few counts. This chain uses TRBV7-9 with TRBJ1-2; D is ambiguous. The CDR3 length is 13 residues. In germline, CDR1 is SEHNR, CDR2 FQNEAQ (reference sequence). Trimming left V 5 bases short and J 8 bases short, with 15 bases between. The CDR3 DNA sequence: TGTGCCAGCAGCGTATCGGGCCTGGAGGGCTACACCTTC. Translation: CASSVSGLEGYTF.

DNA for the CDR3: TGCAGTGCTAGAGATGTCCTGGACGGCGGCTATGGCTACACCTTC. As protein: CSARDVLDGGYGYTF. The rearrangement uses TRBV20-1 and TRBJ1-2; D not certain. Germline CDR1 reads DFQATT; CDR2 reads SNEGSKA (reference sequence). The CDR3 extends over 15 amino acids. The V gene lost 0 bases and the J gene lost 4 bases, with 15 bases spanning the gap.

This clonotype was seen a handful of times. This chain joins TRBV27 and TRBJ2-3; 9 bases agree with TRBD2. The germline V gene encodes CDR1 MNHEY and CDR2 SMNVEV (reference sequence). J gave up 6 bases and V 5 bases, and 12 bases lay outside the gene matches. This CDR3 contains 16 residues. The CDR3 DNA sequence: TGTGCCAGCAGTCCGACCGGGACTAGCCTCTGGGATACGCAGTATTTT. This gives the protein CASSPTGTSLWDTQYF.

V is TRBV5-1 and J is TRBJ2-7; 7 positions match TRBD1. Germline V lookup: CDR1 SGHRS, CDR2 YFSETQ. The CDR3 sequence is 15 residues long. J was trimmed by 4 bases and V by 2 bases; bases with no gene match: 9. CDR3 loop: CASSFLPGTEYEQYV. The CDR3 DNA follows: TGCGCCAGCAGCTTCTTACCCGGGACAGAATACGAGCAGTACGTC.

This clonotype was seen ten or more times. This sequence joins TRBV5-6 and TRBJ2-7, with no clear D. Germline assignment: CDR1 SGHDT and CDR2 YYEEEE. This CDR3 has 13 residues. Trimming removed 0 bases at V and 3 bases at J, with 7 bases between. The CDR3 DNA follows: TGTGCCAGCAGCTTGGGTAGGCTCTACGAGCAGTACGTC. Its protein is CASSLGRLYEQYV.

This chain connects TRBV2 to TRBJ1-2; TRBD1 might be the D (5 bases). The germline V gene has CDR1 SNHLY and CDR2 FYNNEI. The CDR3 covers 13 residues. V dropped 11 bases and J dropped 6 bases, with 19 bases sitting between them. CDR3 loop: CAGKQGQADGYTF. The CDR3 DNA is TGTGCCGGGAAGCAGGGCCAAGCGGATGGCTACACCTTC.

This chain uses TRBV24-1 with TRBJ2-4, with 11 positions matching TRBD1. The V segment lost 4 bases and the J segment 7 bases; nucleotides outside the gene matches: 5. The germline V gene encodes CDR1 KGHDR and CDR2 SFDVKD. The CDR3 is made up of 15 amino acids. CDR3 loop: CATSDQGTGGNIQYF. For the CDR3, the DNA is TGTGCCACCAGTGACCAAGGGACAGGGGGGAACATTCAGTACTTC.